This record concerns one T cell receptor beta chain sequence. The assay was immunoSEQ multiplex PCR, and TCRdb's table has in-frame clones only and misses some. The sample holds about 110,000 clones, approximately 88% seen once. The entry originates in a study of blood T cell repertoires in COVID-19. Study-wide background: Samples of COVID-19 (acute and convalescent) were obtained from the United States, Italy and Spain.

Germline V gene lookup returns CDR1 LNHDA and CDR2 SQIVND (reference sequence). With 5 bases clipped from V and 4 bases from J, the junction kept 6 bases outside the gene matches. The CDR3 contains 14 residues. The origin of this receptor is a man aged 40-49 years with active or convalescent COVID-19. Sequencing was done on a sample of peripheral blood. The V call is TRBV19, the J call TRBJ2-7, with TRBD1 matching over 9 bases. CDR3 sequence reads: CASSVTGGGYEQYF. For the CDR3, the DNA is TGTGCCAGTAGTGTCACAGGGGGCGGATACGAGCAGTACTTC.